This T cell receptor (beta chain) was sequenced in a study of cytomegalovirus exposure and HLA in healthy donors. Study background: Earlier results showed 90 million to 120 million unique TCR beta sequences derived from about 179 million T cells.

This CDR3 spans 14 amino acids. Germline values: CDR1 MDHEN, CDR2 SYDVKM. J gave up 7 bases and V 2 bases, and 7 bases lay outside the gene matches. Overall study findings and caveats: It was taken for granted in presence/absence analyses that sequencing depth across donors was roughly uniform. Listed as cytomegalovirus-associated were 164 TCR beta chains. Later, TCR association rates were found to vary by HLA locus, highest for DRB1 and lowest for HLA-C.

Turning to this clone: Its antigen is as yet unknown.

With 60 Vbeta and 13 Jbeta primers, the PCR was carried out. Produced via immunoSEQ multiplex PCR; TCRdb's table is partial and in-frame only. The sample consists of some 150,000 clones, about three quarters of them appearing once. The clonotype comes from a woman in her thirties or forties in good health and CMV-seronegative. The source material was PBMCs. The chain joins TRBV28 to TRBJ1-1; TRBD1 aligns across 7 bases. The CDR3: CASSLRQGESEAFF. CDR3 coding DNA: TGTGCCAGCAGTTTAAGACAGGGCGAAAGTGAAGCTTTCTTT.